This T cell receptor beta chain was profiled in a study of T cell responses to AZD1222 COVID-19 vaccine. The CDR3 runs to 14 residues. Germline lookup yields CDR1 SNHLY and CDR2 FYNNEI. Trimming took off 5 bases at V and 7 bases at J, with 15 bases between the two ends. Clones were read by immunoSEQ multiplex PCR, and TCRdb kept only the in-frame ones, dropping some. The top ten clones hold about 8.6% of a sample with 110,000 to 150,000 clones, approximately 94% of them seen once. V usage is TRBV2 and J usage is TRBJ1-5; possible D gene TRBD1, 6 bases. Source: peripheral blood, taken on day 0 of AZD1222 vaccination. The source is an adult in good health. CDR3 nucleotides: TGTGCCAGCAGTTCTCAGGGTCAGGGGCAGCCCCAGCATTTT. It yields the protein CASSSQGQGQPQHF.